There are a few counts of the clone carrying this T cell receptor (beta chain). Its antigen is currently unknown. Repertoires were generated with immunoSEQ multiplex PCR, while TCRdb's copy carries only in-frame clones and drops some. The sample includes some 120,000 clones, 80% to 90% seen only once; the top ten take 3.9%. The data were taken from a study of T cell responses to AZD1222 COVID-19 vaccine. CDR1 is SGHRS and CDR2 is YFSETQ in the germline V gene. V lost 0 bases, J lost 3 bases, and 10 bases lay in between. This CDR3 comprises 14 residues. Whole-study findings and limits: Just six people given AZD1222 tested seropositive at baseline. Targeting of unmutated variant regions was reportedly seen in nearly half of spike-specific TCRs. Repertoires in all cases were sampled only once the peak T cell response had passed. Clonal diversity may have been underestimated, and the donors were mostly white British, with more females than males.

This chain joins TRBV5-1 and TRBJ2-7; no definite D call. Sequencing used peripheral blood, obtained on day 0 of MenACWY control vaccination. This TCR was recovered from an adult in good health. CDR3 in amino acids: CASSLAASFYEQYF. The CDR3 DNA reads TGCGCCAGCAGCTTGGCCGCCAGCTTCTACGAGCAGTACTTC. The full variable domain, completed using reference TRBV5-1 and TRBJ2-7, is KAGVTQTPRYLIKTRGQQVTLSCSPISGHRSVSWYQQTPGQGLQFLFEYFSETQRNKGNFPGRFSGRQFSNSRSEMNVSTLELGDSALYLCASSLAASFYEQYFGPGTRLTVT.